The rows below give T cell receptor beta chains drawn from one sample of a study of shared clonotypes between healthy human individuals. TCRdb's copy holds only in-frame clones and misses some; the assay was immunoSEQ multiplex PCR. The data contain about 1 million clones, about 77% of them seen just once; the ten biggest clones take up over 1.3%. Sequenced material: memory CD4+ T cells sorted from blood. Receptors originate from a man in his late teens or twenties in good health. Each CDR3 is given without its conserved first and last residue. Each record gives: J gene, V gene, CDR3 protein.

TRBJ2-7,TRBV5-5,ASSFGPQGLEQY
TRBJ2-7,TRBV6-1,ASSDRSIPGQGGYEQY
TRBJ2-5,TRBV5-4,ASSSGTGLRETQY
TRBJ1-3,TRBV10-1,ASSESPVGNTIY
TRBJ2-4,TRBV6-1,ASSPSGLNIQY
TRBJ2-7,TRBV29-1,SVGTGLEQY
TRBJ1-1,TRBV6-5,ASRRDKNTEAF
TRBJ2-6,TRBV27,ASTHRWTGGSGANVLT
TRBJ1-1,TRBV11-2,ASSLTGSNTEAF
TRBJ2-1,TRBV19,ASRTLAGNEQF
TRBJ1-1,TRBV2,ASSEQVSRAF
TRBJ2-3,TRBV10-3,AIRGLGNTDTQY
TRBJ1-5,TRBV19,ASSITGDSNQPQH
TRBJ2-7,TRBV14,ASSQQASSYEQY
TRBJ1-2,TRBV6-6,ASSQGQAYGYT
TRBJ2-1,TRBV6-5,ASSQGRNEQF
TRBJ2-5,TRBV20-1,SAGETQY
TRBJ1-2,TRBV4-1,ASSPLLGAGGSYGYT
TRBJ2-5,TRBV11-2,ASSSPHKETQY
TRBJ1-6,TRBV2,ASSVTSDSPLH
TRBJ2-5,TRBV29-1,SVEDGGRTQY
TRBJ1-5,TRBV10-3,AISGSGGRNQPQH
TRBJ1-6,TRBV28,ASNRGSSYNSPLH
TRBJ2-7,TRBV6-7,ASRDPCPPAYEQY
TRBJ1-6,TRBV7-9,ASSASLGGNSPLH
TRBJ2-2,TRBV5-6,ASSLDGGYTGELF
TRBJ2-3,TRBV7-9,ASSPGTGRRY
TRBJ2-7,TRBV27,ASSLSPSSRSYEQY
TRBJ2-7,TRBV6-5,ASSEPPGEQY
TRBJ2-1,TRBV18,ASSPVSGTYNEQF
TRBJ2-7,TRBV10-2,ASSVGGHQAYEQY